This passage covers 29 T cell receptor beta chains from one sample sequenced in a study of blood T cell repertoires in COVID-19. Here immunoSEQ multiplex PCR was the method, and the copy in TCRdb shows in-frame clones only, minus some. Among 80,000 to 100,000 clones listed, over 85% were seen once. The specimen was peripheral blood. These receptors originate from a human donor with COVID-19, enrolled during active disease. The donor label of this sample is uncertain.

V usage is TRBV12-3 or TRBV12-4 and J usage is TRBJ1-2; D is ambiguous. V was cut by 6 bases and J by 2 bases, with 10 bases left in between. The CDR3 covers 13 residues. CDR3 coding DNA: TGTGCCAGCAGCCGAGGAGTAAACTATGGCTACACCTTC. It encodes CASSRGVNYGYTF.

This sequence joins TRBV11-3 and TRBJ1-3, with no clear D. Germline-derived CDR1 and CDR2 are SGHNT and YENEEA. The CDR3 runs 16 residues. Trimming left V 3 bases short and J 2 bases short, with 14 bases between. CDR3 nucleotides: TGTGCCAGCAGCTTTTGGCAGGATATACCTGGAAACACCATATATTTT. Its protein product is CASSFWQDIPGNTIYF.

J is TRBJ1-2 and V is TRBV4-2; possible D gene TRBD1, 6 bases. The germline V and J ends were trimmed by 3 bases and 7 bases, with 18 bases remaining between them. The germline CDR1 and CDR2 sequences are LGHNA and YNFKEQ. CDR3 length: 15 amino acids. Written as DNA, the CDR3 is TGTGCCAGCAGCCAGTTCTTAACAGGGAACGGTGGCTACACCTTC. Amino acid sequence: CASSQFLTGNGGYTF.

The gene calls are TRBV4-1 and TRBJ1-2; 11 bases line up with TRBD1. Per the germline V gene, CDR1 is MGHRA and CDR2 is YSYEKL. The CDR3 runs 15 residues. V lost 2 bases, J lost 3 bases, and 2 bases stayed unmatched. CDR3 sequence reads: CASSQRTGGDYGYTF. The CDR3 DNA follows: TGCGCCAGCAGCCAACGGACAGGGGGCGACTATGGCTACACCTTC.

The V and J genes are TRBV6-2 or TRBV6-3 and TRBJ1-1, with TRBD1 matching 9 bases. CDR1 and CDR2 (germline): MNHEY, SVGEGT. After removal of 5 bases from V and 3 bases from J, the junction contained 4 bases not matched to a gene. The CDR3 covers 14 residues. The CDR3 protein is CASSQTGGDTEAFF. CDR3 coding DNA: TGTGCCAGCAGTCAAACAGGGGGCGACACTGAAGCTTTCTTT.

This chain uses TRBV10-3 with TRBJ1-1; no clear D gene. The CDR3 runs to 14 residues. Trimming pared 2 bases from V and 1 base from J, leaving 8 bases between. Germline CDR1 is ENHRY and CDR2 is SYGVKD. The CDR3: CAISEGRENTEAFF. The CDR3 region has the DNA TGTGCCATCAGTGAGGGACGGGAGAACACTGAAGCTTTCTTT.

The chain recombines TRBV2 with TRBJ2-3; D remains ambiguous. Trimming took off 1 base at V and 5 bases at J, with 10 bases between the two ends. Germline V gives CDR1 SNHLY, CDR2 FYNNEI. CDR3 length: 14 residues. The CDR3 loop reads CASSEGAALDTQYF. The CDR3 DNA sequence: TGTGCCAGCAGTGAAGGGGCAGCTCTAGATACGCAGTATTTT.

This clone appeared a single time. The chain combines TRBV11-2 with TRBJ2-7; weak D call: TRBD1 (5 bases). The CDR3 sequence is 15 residues long. Germline CDR1 is SGHAT and CDR2 is FQNNGV. The ends were cut back, 1 base at V and 2 bases at J, with 12 bases in the middle. The CDR3 DNA follows: TGTGCCAGCAGCTTAGGGCAGGGTGGGGCCTACGAGCAGTACTTC. Translating gives CASSLGQGGAYEQYF. Drawing the rest from reference TRBV11-2 and TRBJ2-7, the complete variable domain is EAGVAQSPRYKIIEKRQSVAFWCNPISGHATLYWYQQILGQGPKLLIQFQNNGVVDDSQLPKDRFSAERLKGVDSTLKIQPAKLEDSAVYLCASSLGQGGAYEQYFGPGTRLTVT.

The CDR3 DNA is TGTGCCAGCAGGAAAGAGGCCGGGACAGGGATCGGCTACACCTTC. Translation: CASRKEAGTGIGYTF. The J gene is TRBJ1-2, the V gene TRBV2, with 9 bases aligning to TRBD1. From germline, CDR1 is SNHLY and CDR2 FYNNEI. V was clipped by 6 bases and J by 8 bases; unmatched bases: 13. The CDR3 loop spans 15 amino acids.

This clone was seen once. The rearrangement uses TRBV19 and TRBJ2-7; 8 bases line up with TRBD1. This CDR3 has 13 amino acids. V trimming: 3 bases; J trimming: 6 bases; junction bases outside the gene matches: 4. Looked up from germline, CDR1 is LNHDA and CDR2 is SQIVND (reference sequence). The CDR3 spells CASSIDRGLEQYF. The CDR3 DNA reads TGTGCCAGTAGTATCGACAGGGGACTCGAGCAGTACTTC.

V and J are TRBV3-1 (or the pseudogene TRBV3-2) and TRBJ2-1; TRBD2 aligns across 8 bases. Germline-derived CDR1 and CDR2 are LGHDT and YNNKEL (reference sequence). J gave up 2 bases and V 3 bases, and 6 bases lay outside the gene matches. This CDR3 is 16 amino acids long. The CDR3 here is CASSHLTGGAYNEQFF. CDR3 in DNA: TGTGCCAGCAGCCATCTAACGGGGGGGGCCTACAATGAGCAGTTCTTC.

The V call is TRBV2, the J call TRBJ1-6; no clear D. Trimming pared 3 bases from V and 10 bases from J, leaving 7 bases between. The V gene's germline CDR1 is SNHLY and CDR2 FYNNEI. The CDR3 spans 12 residues. CDR3 in DNA: TGTGCCAGCAGTGAGCTAGCCTCACCCCTCCACTTT. Translated, it gives CASSELASPLHF.

This chain links TRBV10-3 with TRBJ2-2; 7 bases fit TRBD2. Unmatched junction bases numbered 6, after V lost 8 bases and J lost 0 bases. This CDR3 contains 15 residues. Germline V gene sequence: CDR1 ENHRY, CDR2 SYGVKD. CDR3 sequence (DNA): TGTGCCATCTCAGTGGCGGGGGCGAACACCGGGGAGCTGTTTTTT. This encodes CAISVAGANTGELFF.

This chain connects TRBV3-1 (or the pseudogene TRBV3-2) to TRBJ1-1; no definite D call. V was cut by 4 bases and J by 1 base, with 10 bases left in between. This CDR3 comprises 14 residues. The germline V gene encodes CDR1 LGHDT and CDR2 YNNKEL (reference sequence). The CDR3: CASSRESPNTEAFF. CDR3 DNA: TGTGCCAGCAGCCGGGAGAGTCCGAACACTGAAGCTTTCTTT.

The chain couples TRBV4-2 to TRBJ2-7, with 11 bases matching TRBD1. The ends lost 4 bases at V and 3 bases at J; junction bases unmatched: 2. The CDR3 length is 14 residues. Germline V CDR1 and CDR2: LGHNA, YNFKEQ. In DNA, the CDR3 is TGTGCCAGCAGCCCGGACAGGGGGCTCTACGAGCAGTACTTC. Translating gives CASSPDRGLYEQYF.

The V and J genes are TRBV4-1 and TRBJ2-5; a possible D gene is TRBD1 (5 bases). The V gene lost 2 bases and the J gene lost 3 bases, with 7 bases spanning the gap. Germline-derived CDR1 and CDR2 are MGHRA and YSYEKL. This CDR3 has 13 residues. The CDR3 region has the DNA TGCGCCAGCAGCCAAAGGACAAAAGAGACCCAGTACTTC. Translation: CASSQRTKETQYF.

This chain links TRBV28 with TRBJ1-2; D not resolved. Germline lookup yields CDR1 MDHEN and CDR2 SYDVKM. The CDR3 contains 14 residues. V was clipped by 6 bases and J by 1 base, with 12 bases between them. The CDR3: CASSSSPLNYGYTF. The DNA of the CDR3 is TGTGCCAGCAGCTCGAGTCCCCTTAACTATGGCTACACCTTC.

V gene TRBV28 combines with J gene TRBJ2-2, with D possibly matching TRBD1 (6 bases). CDR3 length: 16 residues. Germline V gene data show CDR1 as MDHEN and CDR2 as SYDVKM. V was shortened by 5 bases and J by 5 bases, with 18 bases between the two germline ends. CDR3 protein: CASSPPTGQGTGELFF. As DNA, the CDR3 is TGTGCCAGCAGTCCACCTACGGGACAAGGGACCGGGGAGCTGTTTTTT.

This clone was counted a single time. The rearrangement uses TRBV6-1 and TRBJ1-2; D uncertain. The V gene lost 3 bases and the J gene lost 0 bases, with 5 bases spanning the gap. Germline CDR1 MNHNS, CDR2 SASEGT. The CDR3 runs to 13 residues. CDR3 sequence reads: CASSDRSNYGYTF. The CDR3, as DNA: TGTGCCAGCAGTGACAGGTCTAACTATGGCTACACCTTC.

This chain connects TRBV5-1 to TRBJ2-3; 8 bases align to TRBD2. The V and J ends lost 2 bases and 3 bases, in that order; junction bases with no gene match: 2. The germline gives CDR1 SGHRS, CDR2 YFSETQ. This CDR3 is 14 amino acids long. The CDR3 DNA is TGCGCCAGCAGCTTTGCTAGCGGGACAGATACGCAGTATTTT. Protein: CASSFASGTDTQYF.

V is TRBV3-1 (or the pseudogene TRBV3-2) and J is TRBJ1-1; D remains unclear. CDR1 is LGHDT and CDR2 is YNNKEL in the germline V gene (reference sequence). Trimming removed 2 bases at V and 1 base at J, with 11 bases between. The CDR3 has 15 residues. CDR3 protein: CASSQSTARNTEAFF. Here the CDR3 DNA reads TGTGCCAGCAGCCAAAGCACAGCTCGGAACACTGAAGCTTTCTTT.

The genes are TRBV10-3 and TRBJ2-2; 10 nucleotides align to TRBD2. Germline V lookup: CDR1 ENHRY, CDR2 SYGVKD. The V gene end was trimmed by 3 bases and the J gene end by 1 base; junction bases not matched to a gene: 5. The CDR3 has 17 amino acids. Here the CDR3 reads CAISDASGGRNTGELFF. The CDR3 coding sequence is TGTGCCATCAGTGATGCTAGCGGGGGCCGGAACACCGGGGAGCTGTTTTTT.

The rearrangement uses TRBV6-1 and TRBJ2-3; 9 bases are a match to TRBD2. The CDR3 has 17 residues. V lost 4 bases, J lost 3 bases, and 11 bases stayed unmatched. The germline gives CDR1 MNHNS, CDR2 SASEGT. Here the CDR3 DNA reads TGTGCCAGCAGTGCAGGCCGGGGGACTAGCATGACAGATACGCAGTATTTT. Its translation: CASSAGRGTSMTDTQYF.

The chain combines TRBV7-6 with TRBJ2-1; 12 bases are shared with TRBD2. CDR3 length: 15 residues. Looked up from germline, CDR1 is SGHVS and CDR2 is FNYEAQ. Losses at the gene ends were 8 bases for V and 3 bases for J; bases not matched to a gene: 5. The CDR3 reads CASGRLAGVYNEQFF. CDR3 in DNA: TGTGCCAGCGGAAGACTAGCGGGGGTCTACAATGAGCAGTTCTTC.

The chain has TRBV27 and TRBJ2-1; the D is unclear. The V gene's germline CDR1 is MNHEY and CDR2 SMNVEV (reference sequence). Trimming left V 5 bases short and J 8 bases short, with 10 bases between. The CDR3 spans 12 residues. CDR3 region: CASSRSSDEQFF. CDR3 DNA: TGTGCCAGCAGTCGGTCGTCGGATGAGCAGTTCTTC.

V usage is TRBV29-1 and J usage is TRBJ1-5; 7 bases are a match to TRBD1. Germline CDR1 and CDR2: SQVTM and ANQGSEA. V trimming: 4 bases; J trimming: 1 base; junction bases outside the gene matches: 13. This CDR3 has 17 residues. The CDR3 is CSVVGAVGRGSNQPQHF. The CDR3 DNA reads as TGCAGCGTTGTGGGGGCCGTCGGCAGGGGGAGCAATCAGCCCCAGCATTTT.

CDR3 bases: TGTGCCAGCAGGCCCGAGACAGGGGTCTATGAGCAGTTCTTC. The encoded protein is CASRPETGVYEQFF. V usage is TRBV2 and J usage is TRBJ2-1; the match to TRBD1 covers 8 bases. V shed 6 bases, J shed 8 bases, and the junction held 9 bases outside the gene matches. The germline CDR1 and CDR2 sequences are SNHLY and FYNNEI. The CDR3 has 14 residues. The full variable domain, with the rest looked up from reference TRBV2 and TRBJ2-1, is EPEVTQTPSHQVTQMGQEVILRCVPISNHLYFYWYRQILGQKVEFLVSFYNNEISEKSEIFDDQFSVERPDGSNFTLKIRSTKLEDSAMYFCASRPETGVYEQFFGPGTRLTVL.

The rearrangement links TRBV2 to TRBJ1-1, with 7 bases aligning to TRBD1. The trim removed 11 bases at V and 1 base at J, leaving 13 bases unmatched. There are 15 residues in the CDR3. CDR1 is SNHLY and CDR2 is FYNNEI in the germline V gene. CDR3 nucleotide sequence: TGTGCCGGAAAAGTGACAGGGCTGAGGAACACTGAAGCTTTCTTT. As protein: CAGKVTGLRNTEAFF.

The chain carries TRBV5-1 and TRBJ2-1, with TRBD2 identical over 10 bases. The V segment lost 1 base and the J segment 6 bases; nucleotides outside the gene matches: 4. The CDR3 totals 15 residues. Germline loops: CDR1 SGHRS, CDR2 YFSETQ. The DNA for the CDR3 is TGCGCCAGCAGCTTGCTAGCGGGAGACTTCAATGAGCAGTTCTTC. This sequence encodes CASSLLAGDFNEQFF.